This T cell receptor beta chain comes out of a study of blood T cell repertoires in COVID-19. CDR1 and CDR2 from the germline V gene are PRHDT and FYEKMQ (reference sequence). There are 15 residues in the CDR3. Trimming stripped 5 bases from V and 1 base from J, with 15 bases between. Method: immunoSEQ multiplex PCR; TCRdb's copy keeps in-frame clones and lacks some. This table holds 110,000 to 150,000 clones, over 80% found once. Specimen: PBMCs or T cells enriched from blood (not recorded which). The chain couples TRBV13 to TRBJ2-7; D remains ambiguous. The sequence derives from a woman aged 40 to 55 who had recovered from COVID-19. CDR3 bases: TGTGCCAGCAGCCCCCGTCCCCCGCAGTCCTACGAGCAGTACTTC. The encoded protein is CASSPRPPQSYEQYF.